The table lists the clone carrying this T cell receptor (beta chain) with a few counts. The length of the CDR3 is 14 residues. Looked up from germline, CDR1 is PRHDT and CDR2 is FYEKMQ (reference sequence). Trimming left V 6 bases short and J 0 bases short, with 11 bases between. The data originate from a study of cytomegalovirus exposure and HLA in healthy donors. Primers for the PCR totalled 60 Vbeta and 13 Jbeta. Method: immunoSEQ multiplex PCR; TCRdb's copy keeps in-frame clones and lacks some. Here the sample spans 200,000 to 250,000 clones, more than 75% being singletons. This TCR was sampled from a human donor in good health. The sample was PBMCs. The chain carries TRBV13 and TRBJ1-1; possibly TRBD1 for D (6 bases). The chain's CDR3 is CASRETGMNTEAFF. CDR3 nucleotide sequence: TGTGCCAGCAGGGAGACAGGTATGAACACTGAAGCTTTCTTT.